This T cell receptor (beta chain) is drawn from a study of blood T cell repertoires in COVID-19. Study information: Spain, Italy and the United States supplied samples that represented acute and convalescent COVID-19. The analysed material was cDNA or gDNA that came from T cells, B-cell-depleted T cells, or PBMCs.

The CDR3 is 15 amino acids. Germline V gene lookup returns CDR1 LGHNA and CDR2 YNFKEQ. Trimming removed 0 bases from V and 0 bases from J, with 6 bases in between. In the original workflow: Amplification of reference gene primers was used by the study to estimate nucleated cell counts. Sequencing was performed with immunoSEQ multiplex PCR; in TCRdb, only in-frame clones are kept and a portion is missing. V and J calls and clone size are copied from that table; D and trimming were computed from the DNA. The data show about 210,000 clones, roughly nine tenths seen once. This clone was picked up one time.

The clonotype comes from a man in his forties with acute or convalescent COVID-19. The chain combines TRBV4-2 with TRBJ1-5; TRBD1 might be the D (5 bases). The sample was peripheral blood. The CDR3 loop reads CASSQEGVSNQPQHF. The DNA for the CDR3 is TGTGCCAGCAGCCAAGAAGGGGTTAGCAATCAGCCCCAGCATTTT.